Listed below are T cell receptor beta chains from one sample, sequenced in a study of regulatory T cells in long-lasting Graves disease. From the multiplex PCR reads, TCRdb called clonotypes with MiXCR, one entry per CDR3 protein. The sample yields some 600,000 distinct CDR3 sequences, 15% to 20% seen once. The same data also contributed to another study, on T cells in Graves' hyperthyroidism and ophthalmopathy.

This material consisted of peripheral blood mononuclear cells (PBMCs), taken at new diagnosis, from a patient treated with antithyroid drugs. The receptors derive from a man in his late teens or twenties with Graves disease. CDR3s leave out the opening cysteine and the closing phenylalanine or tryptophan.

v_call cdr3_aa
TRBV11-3 ASSQGGGQGNEQF
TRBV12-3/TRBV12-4 ASSLGHLYSNQPQH
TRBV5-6 ASTSLRLSNTIY
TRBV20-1 SARFGTGGSF
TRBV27 ASSLSKLELAGNNEQF
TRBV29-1 SVVQGNTEAF
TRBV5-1 ASSSAGLAGINEQF
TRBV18 ASSPSSRDTQY
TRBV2 ASRRQGISGNTIY
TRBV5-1 ASSLASRTNEQF
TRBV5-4 ASSPTGQGGEQY
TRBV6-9 ASSYDANQPQH
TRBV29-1 SVEPRYNTEAF